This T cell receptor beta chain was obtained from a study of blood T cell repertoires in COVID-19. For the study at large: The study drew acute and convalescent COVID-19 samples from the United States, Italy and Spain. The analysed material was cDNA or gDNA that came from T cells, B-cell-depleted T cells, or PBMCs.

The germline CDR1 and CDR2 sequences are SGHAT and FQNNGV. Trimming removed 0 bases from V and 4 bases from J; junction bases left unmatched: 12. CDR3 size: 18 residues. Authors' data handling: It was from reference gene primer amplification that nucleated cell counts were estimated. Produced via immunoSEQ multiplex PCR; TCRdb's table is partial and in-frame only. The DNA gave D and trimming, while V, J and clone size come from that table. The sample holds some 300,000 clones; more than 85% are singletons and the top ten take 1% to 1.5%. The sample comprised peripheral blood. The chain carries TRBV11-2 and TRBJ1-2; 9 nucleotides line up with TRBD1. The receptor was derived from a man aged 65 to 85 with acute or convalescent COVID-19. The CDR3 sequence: CASSLEGRPGTGTYGYTF. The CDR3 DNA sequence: TGTGCCAGCAGCTTAGAGGGACGTCCCGGGACAGGGACCTATGGCTACACCTTC.